The 22 T cell receptor beta chains reported below all come from one sample, sequenced in a study of cytomegalovirus exposure and HLA in healthy donors. Both 60 Vbeta primers and 13 Jbeta primers went into the PCR. Using immunoSEQ multiplex PCR, the repertoire was profiled, and TCRdb retains in-frame clones only, with some absent. The top ten clones hold approximately 7.7% of a sample with 150,000 to 180,000 clones, 75% to 85% of them seen once. Sequenced sample: PBMCs. These receptors originate from a man aged 30 to 39 in good health and CMV-seropositive.

This clone was detected a few times. V gene TRBV11-3 combines with J gene TRBJ2-5, with 7 bases identical to TRBD1. From germline, CDR1 is SGHNT and CDR2 YENEEA. With V trimmed by 6 bases and J by 5 bases, 9 bases remained unmatched. CDR3 length: 14 amino acids. The CDR3 region is CASSYAGGRETQYF. In DNA form, the CDR3 reads TGTGCCAGCAGTTACGCAGGGGGAAGGGAGACCCAGTACTTC.

The chain carries TRBV6-5 and TRBJ1-2, with D maybe TRBD1 (5 bases). Germline CDR1 is MNHEY and CDR2 is SVGAGI. V was cut by 0 bases and J by 4 bases, with 15 bases left in between. The CDR3 contains 16 residues. The CDR3 coding sequence is TGTGCCAGCAGTTACTCGATGGGGCAGGGAGGCTATGGCTACACCTTC. Translated: CASSYSMGQGGYGYTF.

The V gene is TRBV19, the J gene TRBJ1-6; a weak D match, TRBD1 (5 bases). Between the trimmed V and J ends, which lost 6 bases and 7 bases, there was a span of 19 bases. The CDR3 length is 16 residues. CDR1 LNHDA and CDR2 SQIVND come from the germline V gene (reference sequence). As DNA, the CDR3 is TGTGCCAGTAGCCCAGGGCAGGGATCCCGAAATTCACCCCTCCACTTT. It translates to CASSPGQGSRNSPLHF. Full variable domain (rest looked up from reference TRBV19 and TRBJ1-6): DGGITQSPKYLFRKEGQNVTLSCEQNLNHDAMYWYRQDPGQGLRLIYYSQIVNDFQKGDIAEGYSVSREKKESFPLTVTSAQKNPTAFYLCASSPGQGSRNSPLHFGNGTRLTVT.

The rearrangement links TRBV7-3 to TRBJ2-1; 7 positions agree with TRBD1. V lost 8 bases and J lost 2; bases outside the gene matches: 9. CDR3 length: 15 residues. The germline V gene encodes CDR1 SGHTA and CDR2 FQGTGA. DNA for the CDR3: TGTGCCAGCTCCAAGACAGGGCCCCCCTACAATGAGCAGTTCTTC. Encoded protein: CASSKTGPPYNEQFF. The full variable domain, completed using reference TRBV7-3 and TRBJ2-1, is GAGVSQTPSNKVTEKGKYVELRCDPISGHTALYWYRQSLGQGPEFLIYFQGTGAADDSGLPNDRFFAVRPEGSVSTLKIQRTERGDSAVYLCASSKTGPPYNEQFFGPGTRLTVL.

The chain is built from TRBV28 and TRBJ1-1, with 10 positions matching TRBD1. V lost 11 bases, J lost 3 bases, and 6 bases stayed unmatched. Germline lookup yields CDR1 MDHEN and CDR2 SYDVKM. The CDR3 consists of 13 residues. CDR3 protein: CAGRDRGHTEAFF. The CDR3 DNA follows: TGTGCCGGAAGGGACAGGGGTCACACTGAAGCTTTCTTT.

The chain recombines TRBV5-6 with TRBJ1-1; TRBD1 agrees at 8 bases. V lost 3 bases to trimming and J lost 1 base; unmatched junction nucleotides: 5. Looked up from germline, CDR1 is SGHDT and CDR2 is YYEEEE. The CDR3 consists of 15 residues. In DNA, the CDR3 is TGTGCCAGCAGCTCCTTCGACAGGGGGAACACTGAAGCTTTCTTT. This sequence encodes CASSSFDRGNTEAFF.

This clone came up a few times. CDR3 region: CASSLIGSSNEQFF. DNA of the CDR3: TGTGCCAGCAGCTTGATCGGGAGTTCCAATGAGCAGTTCTTC. The genes are TRBV11-3 and TRBJ2-1; the D gene is possibly TRBD2 (6 bases). This CDR3 comprises 14 residues. Germline-derived CDR1 and CDR2 are SGHNT and YENEEA. Trimming shortened V by 3 bases and J by 6 bases, and 12 bases separated the two germline ends. The full variable domain, with the rest looked up from reference TRBV11-3 and TRBJ2-1, is EAGVVQSPRYKIIEKKQPVAFWCNPISGHNTLYWYLQNLGQGPELLIRYENEEAVDDSQLPKDRFSAERLKGVDSTLKIQPAELGDSAVYLCASSLIGSSNEQFFGPGTRLTVL.

The V and J genes are TRBV20-1 and TRBJ1-2; perhaps TRBD1 as D (5 bases). Trimming took off 4 bases at V and 8 bases at J, with 8 bases between the two ends. In germline, CDR1 is DFQATT, CDR2 SNEGSKA (reference sequence). The CDR3 totals 10 residues. The CDR3 sequence: CSANQGGYTF. The CDR3 DNA follows: TGCAGTGCTAATCAGGGCGGCTACACCTTC.

The chain combines TRBV5-1 with TRBJ2-1; possibly TRBD1 for D (6 bases). The CDR3 totals 15 residues. Per germline, CDR1 SGHRS and CDR2 YFSETQ. The V end was cut by 7 bases, the J end by 7 bases, with 21 bases between. Written as DNA, the CDR3 is TGCGCCAGCGCGTTCACAGGGTTCGGTGGGAATGAGCAGTTCTTC. Translating gives CASAFTGFGGNEQFF.

The gene calls are TRBV7-2 and TRBJ2-7, with 9 bases that match TRBD2. Germline V gives CDR1 SGHTA, CDR2 FQGNSA. Germline trimming cut 5 bases from V and 3 bases from J; bases unmatched to any gene: 8. This CDR3 contains 15 residues. The CDR3 sequence: CASSLGGGANYEQYF. CDR3 bases: TGTGCCAGCAGCCTGGGCGGGGGGGCAAACTACGAGCAGTACTTC.

This clone was seen a few times. The CDR3 nucleotides are TGTGCCAGCGCCGAACCCCAGTCCCGGAGCTCCTACGAGCAGTACTTC. The encoded protein is CASAEPQSRSSYEQYF. V is TRBV27 and J is TRBJ2-7; D is unresolved. Between the trimmed V and J ends, which lost 8 bases and 0 bases, there was a span of 20 bases. Germline assignment: CDR1 MNHEY and CDR2 SMNVEV (reference sequence). The CDR3 spans 16 residues.

The chain carries TRBV10-3 and TRBJ2-5; D is unclear. The germline V gene has CDR1 ENHRY and CDR2 SYGVKD. Trimming removed 2 bases at V and 6 bases at J, with 7 bases between. The CDR3 is 12 amino acids. The CDR3 DNA sequence: TGTGCCATCAGTGAGGCTAGTCAGACCCAGTACTTC. This translates into CAISEASQTQYF.

The chain has TRBV7-9 and TRBJ2-7; 8 bases agree with TRBD1. Germline trimming cut 5 bases from V and 5 bases from J; bases unmatched to any gene: 8. Germline V gene data show CDR1 as SEHNR and CDR2 as FQNEAQ (reference sequence). The CDR3 is 14 residues long. In DNA, the CDR3 is TGTGCCAGCAGCCAATCAGGGGGCATCGACGAGCAGTACTTC. Translation: CASSQSGGIDEQYF.

The J gene is TRBJ2-5, the V gene TRBV6-6, with D maybe TRBD1 (5 bases). CDR1 and CDR2 from the germline V gene are MNHNY and SVGAGI (reference sequence). This CDR3 contains 14 residues. The V end was cut by 0 bases, the J end by 5 bases, with 10 bases between. Written as DNA, the CDR3 is TGTGCCAGCAGTTACTCGGCAGGGTTGGAGACCCAGTACTTC. Its protein is CASSYSAGLETQYF.

The chain links TRBV6-1 to TRBJ2-5; 7 nucleotides match TRBD2. Unmatched junction bases numbered 4, after V lost 8 bases and J lost 1 base. The CDR3 is made up of 13 amino acids. The germline V gene encodes CDR1 MNHNS and CDR2 SASEGT. The CDR3 region has the DNA TGTGCCAGCGGCTGGGGGGGCCAAGAGACCCAGTACTTC. This encodes CASGWGGQETQYF.

The genes are TRBV5-8 and TRBJ1-6; TRBD1 agrees at 7 bases. Per the germline V gene, CDR1 is SGHTS and CDR2 is YDEGEE. The J segment lost 9 bases and the V segment lost 4 bases, leaving 10 bases of the junction unmatched. The CDR3 extends over 15 amino acids. CDR3 DNA: TGTGCCAGCAGCCCCAACCAGGGGGTCAGTTCACCCCTCCACTTT. Amino acid sequence: CASSPNQGVSSPLHF.

The chain is built from TRBV6-1 and TRBJ2-5; weak D call: TRBD1 (6 bases). Trimming left V 6 bases short and J 4 bases short, with 15 bases between. This CDR3 is built from 14 residues. Looked up from germline, CDR1 is MNHNS and CDR2 is SASEGT. CDR3 nucleotides: TGTGCCAGCAGGGCAACAGGGTCGACAGAGACCCAGTACTTC. Translated: CASRATGSTETQYF.

This clone turned up a few times. The gene calls are TRBV7-9 and TRBJ2-7, with D possibly matching TRBD2 (6 bases). CDR1 and CDR2 from the germline V gene are SEHNR and FQNEAQ (reference sequence). The CDR3 has 13 amino acids. Trimming shortened V by 11 bases and J by 7 bases, and 21 bases separated the two germline ends. CDR3 sequence (DNA): TGTGCCTCCGGCGGGCAGGGACTTGGAGAGCAGTACTTC. This sequence encodes CASGGQGLGEQYF. Supplemented by reference TRBV7-9 and TRBJ2-7, the full variable domain reads DTGVSQNPRHKITKRGQNVTFRCDPISEHNRLYWYRQTLGQGPEFLTYFQNEAQLEKSRLLSDRFSAERPKGSFSTLEIQRTEQGDSAMYLCASGGQGLGEQYFGPGTRLTVT.

The chain couples TRBV4-1 to TRBJ2-7, with D perhaps matching TRBD1 (5 bases). Between the trimmed V and J ends, which lost 0 bases and 4 bases, there was a span of 10 bases. The germline CDR1 and CDR2 sequences are MGHRA and YSYEKL. This CDR3 has 14 residues. CDR3 nucleotide sequence: TGCGCCAGCAGCCAAGATCCAGGGTGGTACGAGCAGTACTTC. Its translation: CASSQDPGWYEQYF.

This chain links TRBV19 with TRBJ1-3; D is perhaps TRBD1 (6 bases). This CDR3 has 16 amino acids. Germline CDR1 is LNHDA and CDR2 is SQIVND (reference sequence). Trimming took 2 bases from V and 1 from J, leaving 12 bases between them. In DNA, the CDR3 is TGTGCCAGTAGTATACAGGGGACGACTTCTGGAAACACCATATATTTT. Translated, it gives CASSIQGTTSGNTIYF.

The chain joins TRBV7-2 to TRBJ2-1; 9 bases are shared with TRBD2. This CDR3 has 16 amino acids. V dropped 1 base and J dropped 7; count of bases not matched to a gene: 8. CDR1 SGHTA and CDR2 FQGNSA come from the germline V gene. In nucleotides, the CDR3 is TGTGCCAGCAGCTTAGGCACCTTAGCGGGGGTGAATGAGCAGTTCTTC. Amino acids: CASSLGTLAGVNEQFF.

This rearrangement joins TRBV7-9 to TRBJ2-1, with 8 bases matching TRBD2. The trim removed 4 bases at V and 4 bases at J, leaving 12 bases unmatched. This CDR3 spans 17 amino acids. Germline V gives CDR1 SEHNR, CDR2 FQNEAQ (reference sequence). CDR3 DNA: TGTGCCAGCAGCTCGTATGGCGCGGGGGGCAATTACAATGAGCAGTTCTTC. Protein: CASSSYGAGGNYNEQFF.